The rows below give T cell receptor beta chains drawn from one sample of a study of T-cell reconstitution after alpha-beta-depleted transplantation in children. TCRdb reprocessed the PCR reads with MiXCR, giving one entry per CDR3 protein. This sample has around 400,000 distinct CDR3 sequences, with around 9.9% found just once. The starting material was PBMCs from the stem cell graft donor, obtained from the stem cell graft. Every receptor here comes from a human donor who donated a stem cell graft to a child with acute myeloid leukemia. CDR3s include the opening cysteine and the closing phenylalanine or tryptophan. The D gene is left open where the match is weak. The size entry is marked missing in some rows and otherwise reads once, few, many or a size class.

V	J	size	D	CDR3	DNA
TRBV5-1	TRBJ1-4	few	.	CASSPGRVNEKLFF	TGCGCCAGCAGCCCCGGACGGGTGAATGAAAAACTGTTTTTT
TRBV12-3/TRBV12-4	TRBJ2-2	few	.	CASSGQRAGTGELFF	TGTGCCAGCAGTGGACAGCGGGCCGGCACCGGGGAGCTGTTTTTT
TRBV6-5	TRBJ2-3	many	.	CASSYNGGGTDTQYF	TGTGCCAGCAGTTACAACGGCGGAGGCACAGATACGCAGTATTTT
TRBV4-3	TRBJ2-5	.	.	CASSQEIGQGGETQYF	TGCGCCAGCAGCCAAGAAATCGGCCAGGGTGGAGAGACCCAGTACTTC
TRBV7-2	TRBJ2-3	few	.	CASSFGGMTDTQYF	TGTGCCAGCAGCTTCGGGGGAATGACAGATACGCAGTATTTT
TRBV27	TRBJ2-7	few	TRBD2	CASSPRGGSNEQYF	TGTGCCAGCAGCCCTCGCGGGGGGTCCAACGAGCAGTACTTC
TRBV13	TRBJ2-1	.	TRBD2	CASSQTSGRASEQFF	TGTGCCAGCAGCCAAACTAGCGGGAGGGCCTCTGAGCAGTTCTTC
TRBV6-1	TRBJ1-5	.	.	CASSEIRKEPQHF	TGTGCCAGCAGTGAAATCCGAAAGGAGCCCCAGCATTTT
TRBV5-1	TRBJ2-1	.	TRBD1	CASSLGDRDLYNEQFF	TGCGCCAGCAGCTTGGGGGACAGGGACCTCTACAATGAGCAGTTCTTC
TRBV29-1	TRBJ1-5	.	.	CSVRQANQPQHF	TGCAGCGTGCGACAGGCGAATCAGCCCCAGCATTTT
TRBV12-5	TRBJ1-2	.	TRBD1	CASGRGQNYGYTF	TGTGCTAGTGGCCGGGGACAGAACTATGGCTACACCTTC
TRBV20-1	TRBJ2-1	few	.	CSARVYGYNEQFF	TGCAGTGCTAGAGTGTACGGGTACAATGAGCAGTTCTTC
TRBV3-1	TRBJ1-3	.	.	CASSPTGSLSGNTIYF	TGTGCCAGCAGCCCCACCGGGAGTCTCTCTGGAAACACCATATATTTT
TRBV7-2	TRBJ2-2	many	TRBD2	CASSSRGLATGELFF	TGTGCCAGCAGCTCCCGGGGACTAGCGACCGGGGAGCTGTTTTTT
TRBV12-3/TRBV12-4	TRBJ2-5	few	.	CASRSSSQETQYF	TGTGCCAGCAGAAGCTCGTCCCAAGAGACCCAGTACTTC
TRBV18	TRBJ1-2	.	.	CASSSRGENTMIGYTF	TGTGCCAGCTCATCGCGCGGTGAGAACACTATGATTGGCTACACCTTC
TRBV5-1	TRBJ2-1	many	.	CASSFGAYEQFF	TGCGCCAGCAGCTTTGGTGCATATGAGCAGTTCTTC
TRBV7-9	TRBJ2-7	few	.	CASSLSVRAYEQYF	TGTGCCAGCAGCTTATCGGTTCGGGCCTACGAGCAGTACTTC
TRBV20-1	TRBJ2-7	few	TRBD2	CSARSGAGAEQYF	TGCAGTGCTAGATCGGGAGCGGGAGCCGAGCAGTACTTC
TRBV20-1	TRBJ2-3	.	.	CSARGGIGTPSTDTQYF	TGCAGTGCTAGGGGGGGCATAGGGACACCTAGCACAGATACGCAGTATTTT
TRBV7-2	TRBJ2-7	once	.	CASSSPFGLAPYEQYF	TGTGCCAGCAGCTCGCCTTTCGGGCTAGCGCCGTACGAGCAGTACTTC
TRBV12-3/TRBV12-4	TRBJ2-2	.	.	CASSLHVSLTGELFF	TGTGCCAGCAGTTTACACGTTAGCTTGACCGGGGAGCTGTTTTTT
TRBV20-1	TRBJ2-1	few	TRBD2	CSARIGNPTSGGVIGEQFF	TGCAGTGCTAGAATAGGCAACCCGACTAGCGGGGGGGTGATTGGCGAGCAGTTCTTC
TRBV7-8	TRBJ2-5	.	.	CASSLNSGTRETQYF	TGTGCCAGCAGCCTAAATAGCGGCACCCGTGAGACCCAGTACTTC
TRBV10-3	TRBJ2-1	.	TRBD2	CAISETSVNNEQFF	TGTGCCATCAGTGAAACTAGCGTAAACAATGAGCAGTTCTTC
TRBV5-1	TRBJ1-2	few	.	CASSFQGSEFYGYTF	TGCGCCAGCAGCTTTCAGGGGTCGGAGTTCTATGGCTACACCTTC
TRBV12-3/TRBV12-4	TRBJ2-3	many	.	CASSFLSTDTQYF	TGTGCCAGCAGTTTTCTGAGCACAGATACGCAGTATTTT
TRBV20-1	TRBJ1-5	.	.	CSASSGYRGAGNQPQHF	TGCAGTGCTAGTTCGGGGTACAGAGGTGCGGGCAATCAGCCCCAGCATTTT
TRBV29-1	TRBJ2-2	few	.	CSVMVTGELFF	TGCAGCGTTATGGTTACCGGGGAGCTGTTTTTT
TRBV29-1	TRBJ2-1	.	.	CSGGYNEQFF	TGCAGCGGGGGGTACAATGAGCAGTTCTTC
TRBV7-8	TRBJ2-5	.	.	CASSHYPPGETQYF	TGTGCCAGCAGCCATTATCCCCCGGGGGAGACCCAGTACTTC
TRBV29-1	TRBJ2-7	few	TRBD2	CSVGPSGNHYEQYF	TGCAGCGTTGGGCCTAGCGGGAACCACTACGAGCAGTACTTC
TRBV20-1	TRBJ2-5	.	.	CSARTSLETQYF	TGCAGTGCTAGAACTAGTCTCGAGACCCAGTACTTC
TRBV7-7	TRBJ2-2	.	.	CASSPQGFGELFF	TGTGCTAGCAGCCCACAGGGTTTCGGGGAGCTGTTTTTT
TRBV7-2	TRBJ2-6	.	TRBD2	CASSTGGTSGANVLTF	TGTGCCAGCAGCACCGGGGGGACCTCTGGGGCCAACGTCCTGACTTTC
TRBV20-1	TRBJ2-1	few	.	CSVSPGDEQFF	TGCAGTGTTAGCCCCGGCGATGAGCAGTTCTTC
TRBV7-2	TRBJ1-5	many	.	CASSFRIHQPQHF	TGTGCCAGCAGCTTCCGGATCCATCAGCCCCAGCATTTT
TRBV11-2	TRBJ2-2	.	.	CATSRDTNTGELFF	TGTGCCACCAGCCGGGACACCAACACCGGGGAGCTGTTTTTT
TRBV7-2	TRBJ2-3	.	.	CASSLAYGGTDTQYF	TGTGCCAGCAGCTTAGCGTACGGGGGCACAGATACGCAGTATTTT
TRBV7-2	TRBJ2-1	.	.	CASSSRWRGEQFF	TGTGCCAGCAGCTCCCGGTGGAGGGGTGAGCAGTTCTTC
TRBV7-2	TRBJ2-5	few	TRBD2	CASSSGLAGGGETQYF	TGTGCCAGCAGCTCAGGACTAGCGGGGGGTGGAGAGACCCAGTACTTC
TRBV29-1	TRBJ2-5	.	.	CSGGLDQETQYF	TGCAGCGGTGGGCTAGATCAAGAGACCCAGTACTTC
TRBV13	TRBJ2-1	many	.	CASSLMVPGQYNEQFF	TGTGCCAGCAGCTTAATGGTCCCGGGTCAATACAATGAGCAGTTCTTC
TRBV12-3/TRBV12-4	TRBJ2-5	few	.	CASSLRGRLGGIETQYF	TGTGCCAGCAGTTTAAGAGGGCGACTAGGGGGCATTGAGACCCAGTACTTC
TRBV7-2	TRBJ2-5	few	TRBD2	CASSSGLAGGWEETQYF	TGTGCCAGCAGCTCCGGACTAGCGGGAGGGTGGGAAGAGACCCAGTACTTC
TRBV29-1	TRBJ2-5	few	.	CSASEGLRETQYF	TGCAGCGCCTCCGAGGGGCTACGAGAGACCCAGTACTTC
TRBV12-3/TRBV12-4	TRBJ2-1	.	TRBD1	CASSDPQGAGNDQFF	TGTGCCAGCAGTGATCCGCAGGGGGCGGGAAATGACCAGTTCTTC
TRBV18	TRBJ1-5	.	.	CASSPGEGNQPQHF	TGTGCCAGCTCACCAGGAGAAGGCAATCAGCCCCAGCATTTT
TRBV6-1	TRBJ2-1	many	.	CASSEARQALHDEQFF	TGTGCCAGCAGTGAAGCGAGACAGGCCCTTCACGATGAGCAGTTCTTC
TRBV10-3	TRBJ2-5	many	TRBD2	CAISERASGGPSETQYF	TGTGCCATCAGTGAGCGGGCGAGCGGGGGGCCGTCAGAGACCCAGTACTTC
TRBV10-3	TRBJ2-3	.	TRBD2	CAISAPELAGDGDTQYF	TGTGCCATCAGTGCCCCGGAACTAGCGGGAGACGGAGATACGCAGTATTTT
TRBV6-1	TRBJ1-5	.	TRBD1	CASSGDRGGGDQPQHF	TGTGCCAGCAGTGGCGACAGGGGCGGTGGGGATCAGCCCCAGCATTTT